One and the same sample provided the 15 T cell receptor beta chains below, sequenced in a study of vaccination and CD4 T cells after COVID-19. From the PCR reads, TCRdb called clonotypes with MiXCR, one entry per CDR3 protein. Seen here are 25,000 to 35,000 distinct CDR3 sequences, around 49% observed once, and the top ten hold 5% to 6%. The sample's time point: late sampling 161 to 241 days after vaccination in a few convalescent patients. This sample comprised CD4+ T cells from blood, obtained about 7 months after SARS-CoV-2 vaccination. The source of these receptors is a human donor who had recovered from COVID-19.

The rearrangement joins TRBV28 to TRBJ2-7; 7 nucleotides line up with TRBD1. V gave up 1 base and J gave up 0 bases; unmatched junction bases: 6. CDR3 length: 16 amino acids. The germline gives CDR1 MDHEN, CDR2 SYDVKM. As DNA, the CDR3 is TGTGCCAGCAGTTTATTGACAGGGTCCAGCTCCTACGAGCAGTACTTC. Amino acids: CASSLLTGSSSYEQYF. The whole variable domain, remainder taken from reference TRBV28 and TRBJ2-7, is DVKVTQSSRYLVKRTGEKVFLECVQDMDHENMFWYRQDPGLGLRLIYFSYDVKMKEKGDIPEGYSVSREKKERFSLILESASTNQTSMYLCASSLLTGSSSYEQYFGPGTRLTVT.

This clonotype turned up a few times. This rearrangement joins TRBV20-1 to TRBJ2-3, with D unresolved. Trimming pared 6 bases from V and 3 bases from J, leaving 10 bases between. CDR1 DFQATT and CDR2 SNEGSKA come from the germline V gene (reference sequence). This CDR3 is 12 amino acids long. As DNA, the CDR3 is TGCAGTGCAGCGCCCCAGACAGATACGCAGTATTTT. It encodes CSAAPQTDTQYF.

The CDR3 region is CSALQDRNSYEQYF. The CDR3 nucleotides are TGCAGTGCTCTTCAGGACAGGAACTCCTACGAGCAGTACTTC. This chain uses TRBV20-1 with TRBJ2-7; 7 nucleotides line up with TRBD1. V shed 5 bases and J 0 bases; nucleotides not matched to a gene: 7. CDR3 length: 14 residues. Germline CDR1 is DFQATT and CDR2 is SNEGSKA (reference sequence).

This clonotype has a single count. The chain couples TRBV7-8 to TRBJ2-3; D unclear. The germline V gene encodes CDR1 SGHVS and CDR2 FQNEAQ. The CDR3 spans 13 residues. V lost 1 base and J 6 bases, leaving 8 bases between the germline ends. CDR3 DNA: TGTGCCAGCAGCTTAGAGGTGTGGGATACGCAGTATTTT. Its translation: CASSLEVWDTQYF.

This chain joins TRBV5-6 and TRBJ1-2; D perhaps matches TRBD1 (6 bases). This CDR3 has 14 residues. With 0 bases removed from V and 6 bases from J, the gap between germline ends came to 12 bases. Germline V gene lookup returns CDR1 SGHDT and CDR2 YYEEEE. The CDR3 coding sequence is TGTGCCAGCAGCTTGGATCGGGGGGCACATGGCTACACCTTC. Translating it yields CASSLDRGAHGYTF. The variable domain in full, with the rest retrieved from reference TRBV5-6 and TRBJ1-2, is DAGVTQSPTHLIKTRGQQVTLRCSPKSGHDTVSWYQQALGQGPQFIFQYYEEEERQRGNFPDRFSGHQFPNYSSELNVNALLLGDSALYLCASSLDRGAHGYTFGSGTRLTVV.

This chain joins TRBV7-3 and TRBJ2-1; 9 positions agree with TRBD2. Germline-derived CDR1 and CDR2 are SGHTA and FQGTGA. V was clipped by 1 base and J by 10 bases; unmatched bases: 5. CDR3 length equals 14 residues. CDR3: CASSLIAAGGEQFF. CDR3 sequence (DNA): TGTGCCAGCAGCTTAATCGCGGCGGGGGGGGAGCAGTTCTTC.

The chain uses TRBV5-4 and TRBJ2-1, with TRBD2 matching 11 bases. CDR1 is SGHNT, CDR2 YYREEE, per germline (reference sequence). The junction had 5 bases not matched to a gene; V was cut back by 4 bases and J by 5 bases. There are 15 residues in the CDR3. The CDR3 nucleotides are TGTGCCAGCAGCCCTCCGGGACTAGCGGACAATGAGCAGTTCTTC. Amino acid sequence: CASSPPGLADNEQFF.

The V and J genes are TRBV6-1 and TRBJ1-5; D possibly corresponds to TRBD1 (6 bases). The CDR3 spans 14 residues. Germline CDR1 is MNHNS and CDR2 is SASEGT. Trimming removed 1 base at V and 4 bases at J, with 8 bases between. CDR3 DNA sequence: TGTGCCAGCAGTGAAGAAGGGACAAATCAGCCCCAGCATTTT. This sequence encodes CASSEEGTNQPQHF.

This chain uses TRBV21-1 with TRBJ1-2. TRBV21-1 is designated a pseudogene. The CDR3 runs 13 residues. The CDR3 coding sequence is TGTGCCAGCAGCAATCGGAGGGCGAAAGACTACACCTTC. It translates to CASSNRRAKDYTF.

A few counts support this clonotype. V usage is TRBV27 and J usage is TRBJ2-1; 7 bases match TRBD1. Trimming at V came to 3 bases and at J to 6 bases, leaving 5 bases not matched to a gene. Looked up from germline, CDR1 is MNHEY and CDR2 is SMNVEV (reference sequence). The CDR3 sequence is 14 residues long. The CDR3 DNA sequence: TGTGCCAGCAGTTTCAGACAGGGTAGCAATGAGCAGTTCTTC. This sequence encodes CASSFRQGSNEQFF.

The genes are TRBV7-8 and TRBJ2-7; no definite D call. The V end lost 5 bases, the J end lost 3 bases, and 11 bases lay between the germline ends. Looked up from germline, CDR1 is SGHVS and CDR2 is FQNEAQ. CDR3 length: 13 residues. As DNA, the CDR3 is TGTGCCAGCAGCAAAGGGATTAGCTACGAGCAGTACTTC. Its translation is CASSKGISYEQYF.

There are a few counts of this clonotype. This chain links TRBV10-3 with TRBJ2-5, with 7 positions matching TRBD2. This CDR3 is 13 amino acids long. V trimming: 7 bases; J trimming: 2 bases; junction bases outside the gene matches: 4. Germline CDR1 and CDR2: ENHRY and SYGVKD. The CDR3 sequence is CAIKAGEQETQYF. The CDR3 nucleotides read TGTGCCATCAAGGCGGGGGAACAAGAGACCCAGTACTTC.

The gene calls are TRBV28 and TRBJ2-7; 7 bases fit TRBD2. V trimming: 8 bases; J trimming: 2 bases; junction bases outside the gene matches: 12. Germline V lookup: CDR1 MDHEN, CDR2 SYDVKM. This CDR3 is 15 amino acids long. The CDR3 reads CASGDRDYFPYEQYF. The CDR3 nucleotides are TGTGCCAGCGGAGACCGGGACTACTTTCCCTACGAGCAGTACTTC.

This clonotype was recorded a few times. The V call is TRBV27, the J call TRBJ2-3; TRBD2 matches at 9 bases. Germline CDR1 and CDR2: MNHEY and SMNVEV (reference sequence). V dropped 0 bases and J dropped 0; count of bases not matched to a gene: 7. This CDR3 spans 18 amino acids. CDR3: CASSLSPPTSGSTDTQYF. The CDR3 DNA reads TGTGCCAGCAGTTTATCGCCCCCCACTAGCGGGAGCACAGATACGCAGTATTTT.

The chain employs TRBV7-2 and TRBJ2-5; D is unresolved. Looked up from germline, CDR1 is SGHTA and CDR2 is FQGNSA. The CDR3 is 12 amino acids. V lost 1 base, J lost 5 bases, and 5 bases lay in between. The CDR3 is CASSLGPETQYF. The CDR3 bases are TGTGCCAGCAGCTTAGGTCCGGAGACCCAGTACTTC. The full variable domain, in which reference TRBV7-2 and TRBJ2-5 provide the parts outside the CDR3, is GAGVSQSPSNKVTEKGKDVELRCDPISGHTALYWYRQSLGQGLEFLIYFQGNSAPDKSGLPSDRFSAERTGGSVSTLTIQRTQQEDSAVYLCASSLGPETQYFGPGTRLLVL.